This TCR beta chain was sequenced in a study of blood T cell repertoires in COVID-19. Assay used: immunoSEQ multiplex PCR; TCRdb lists only in-frame clones, some missing. This table holds some 300,000 clones, 88% found once. There are a few counts of this clone. V lost 5 bases, J lost 4 bases, and 12 bases lay in between. CDR3 length equals 14 residues. Per the germline V gene, CDR1 is SEHNR and CDR2 is FQNEAQ (reference sequence). This receptor was obtained from an older woman in a cohort exposed to, infected with or recovered from COVID-19 (not recorded which). The chain uses TRBV7-9 and TRBJ1-3; D may be TRBD1 (5 bases). The sequenced sample was PBMCs or T cells enriched from blood (not recorded which). The CDR3 spells CASSPQGHGNTIYF. The CDR3, as DNA: TGTGCCAGCAGCCCCCAGGGCCACGGAAACACCATATATTTT.